A single T cell receptor beta chain is shown here with its context. The antigen is not known. This entry belongs to a study of T cells after yellow fever vaccination. Study-wide results and caveats: The study found a weaker secondary response that peaked faster, day 5 versus 15. Reappearing after the booster were most of the clones from primary vaccination (96% CD4, approximately 86% CD8).

The study made its TCR cDNA through 5'RACE template switching. That step introduced a universal primer site along with UMIs. A single record per CDR3 protein comes from TCRdb applying MiXCR to the 5' RACE reads. The sample has 400,000 to 450,000 distinct CDR3 sequences; under 20% are singletons. Germline V gives CDR1 SGHTA, CDR2 FQGNSA. The CDR3 runs 13 residues. V was clipped by 4 bases and J by 5 bases, with 11 bases between them. The TCR sequence derives from a man between 18 and 29 years old who received the YFV17D yellow fever vaccine. The sequencing here drew on PBMCs, taken before the yellow fever booster vaccination. The chain recombines TRBV7-2 with TRBJ2-5; the D gene is possibly TRBD2 (6 bases). DNA of the CDR3: TGTGCCAGCAGCTCCTGGAGGGCGGAGACCCAGTACTTC. Amino acid sequence: CASSSWRAETQYF.